The 17 T cell receptor beta chains below were found in one sample sequenced in a study of T cells in Graves' hyperthyroidism and ophthalmopathy. RNA transcripts served as the template for amplifying TCR beta CDR3 regions. A first-round RT-PCR of the TCR CDR3 used the HTBI primer set. From the multiplex PCR reads, TCRdb called clonotypes with MiXCR, one entry per CDR3 protein. This sample carries about 360,000 distinct CDR3 sequences, about a fifth of them seen once, and the ten largest clones take about 3.7%. The specimen sequenced was blood. Source of these receptors: a woman aged 18-29 years with Graves' hyperthyroidism.

This clonotype was detected many times. This rearrangement joins TRBV6-5 to TRBJ1-2; unclear D gene. V gave up 9 bases and J gave up 1 base, with 15 bases separating them. The CDR3 is 14 residues long. In germline, CDR1 is MNHEY, CDR2 SVGAGI. DNA of the CDR3: TGTGCCAGTAGCCCTTCAGGATTTAACTATGGCTACACCTTC. Encoded protein: CASSPSGFNYGYTF.

This clonotype was counted many times. The V and J genes are TRBV2 and TRBJ1-5; D is unresolved. Trimming stripped 10 bases from V and 0 bases from J, with 16 bases between. Germline CDR1 SNHLY, CDR2 FYNNEI. This CDR3 is 15 amino acids long. The CDR3 bases are TGTGCCACCTCATTGACACCGGATAGCAATCAGCCCCAGCATTTT. Translation gives CATSLTPDSNQPQHF.

The chain uses TRBV6-1 and TRBJ1-5, with 7 bases matching TRBD1. V shed 5 bases, J shed 5 bases, and the junction held 6 bases outside the gene matches. Looked up from germline, CDR1 is MNHNS and CDR2 is SASEGT. The CDR3 loop spans 14 amino acids. The CDR3: CASSQGDTYQPQHF. CDR3 bases: TGTGCCAGCAGTCAGGGGGACACGTATCAGCCCCAGCATTTT.

This clonotype occurred many times. The chain is built from TRBV24-1 and TRBJ2-2; D might be TRBD2 (5 bases). V shed 4 bases and J shed 3 bases, with 11 bases lying between them. Germline loops: CDR1 KGHDR, CDR2 SFDVKD. This CDR3 contains 15 residues. The CDR3 is CATSDEGADTGELFF. CDR3 nucleotides: TGTGCCACCAGTGACGAGGGCGCGGACACCGGGGAGCTGTTTTTT.

Turning to this clonotype: This sequence may be a read error, since a much larger clone differs from it by one base. The gene calls are TRBV18 and TRBJ1-5; TRBD1 might be the D (5 bases). This CDR3 comprises 15 residues. The V gene's germline CDR1 is KGHSH and CDR2 LQKENI. As DNA, the CDR3 is TGTGCCAGCTCACCTACGGGGGAATTCAATCAGCCCCAGCGTTTT. This sequence encodes CASSPTGEFNQPQRF.

This clonotype was counted at least ten times. The V call is TRBV10-1, the J call TRBJ2-2, with 7 bases fitting TRBD2. This CDR3 region has 16 residues. Germline V lookup: CDR1 WNHNN, CDR2 SYGVQD (reference sequence). The V segment lost 3 bases and the J segment 2 bases; nucleotides outside the gene matches: 6. The CDR3 sequence is CASSEPASGNTGELFF. The CDR3 DNA reads as TGCGCCAGCAGTGAACCGGCTAGCGGTAACACCGGGGAGCTGTTTTTT.

This clonotype was observed many times. This chain uses TRBV12-3 or TRBV12-4 with TRBJ1-5, with D unclear. Deletions cut 5 bases from V and 9 bases from J, with 17 bases between. The CDR3 has 14 residues. The CDR3 loop is CASSPQDPWRPQHF. CDR3 sequence (DNA): TGTGCCAGCAGTCCTCAGGACCCCTGGCGGCCCCAGCATTTT.

This clonotype appeared a few times. The chain couples TRBV30 to TRBJ2-2; D uncertain. Trimming shortened V by 5 bases and J by 4 bases, and 5 bases separated the two germline ends. The CDR3 has 11 residues. Germline-derived CDR1 and CDR2 are GTSNPN and SVGIG (reference sequence). CDR3: CAWGLTGELFF. Here the CDR3 DNA reads TGTGCCTGGGGGCTCACCGGGGAGCTGTTTTTT.

The chain recombines TRBV11-2 with TRBJ2-7, with D unclear. Germline V gene lookup returns CDR1 SGHAT and CDR2 FQNNGV. This CDR3 has 14 residues. V shed 5 bases and J shed 1 base, with 12 bases lying between them. CDR3 sequence (DNA): TGTGCCAGCAGCCGTGGCGACGGGTCCTACGAGCAGTACTTC. Its protein product is CASSRGDGSYEQYF.

The table lists this clonotype with many counts. The V and J genes are TRBV6-5 and TRBJ2-6; no reliable D call. The length of the CDR3 is 13 residues. Germline loops: CDR1 MNHEY, CDR2 SVGAGI. V lost 2 bases and J lost 13, with 12 bases in between. The CDR3 sequence: CASSYVGIGVLTF. The CDR3 DNA reads TGTGCCAGCAGTTACGTAGGGATTGGGGTCCTGACTTTC.

The gene calls are TRBV10-3 and TRBJ1-2, with D perhaps TRBD1 (5 bases). Between the trimmed V and J ends, which lost 11 bases and 0 bases, there was a span of 19 bases. The CDR3 is 15 residues long. Germline CDR1 is ENHRY and CDR2 is SYGVKD. The CDR3 DNA follows: TGTGCCGTGTTTGGGGGGATTGAGACTAACTATGGCTACACCTTC. Translated: CAVFGGIETNYGYTF.

This sequence joins TRBV5-1 and TRBJ1-5; D gene ambiguous. The germline CDR1 and CDR2 sequences are SGHRS and YFSETQ. V dropped 3 bases and J dropped 8 bases, with 15 bases sitting between them. The CDR3 consists of 14 residues. The CDR3 loop is CASSSAAGREPQHF. The DNA for the CDR3 is TGCGCCAGCAGCTCGGCCGCGGGTCGGGAGCCCCAGCATTTT.

This clonotype came up many times. The gene calls are TRBV12-3 or TRBV12-4 and TRBJ1-1; D not certain. Trimming stripped 0 bases from V and 12 bases from J, with 11 bases between. The CDR3 extends over 12 amino acids. CDR3 region: CASSLAPRWPFF. In nucleotides, the CDR3 is TGTGCCAGCAGTTTAGCCCCCAGGTGGCCTTTCTTT.

The chain uses TRBV7-3 and TRBJ2-5, with 10 bases aligning to TRBD2. Germline lookup yields CDR1 SGHTA and CDR2 FQGTGA. V dropped 5 bases and J dropped 8; count of bases not matched to a gene: 11. The CDR3 length is 15 residues. For the CDR3, the DNA is TGTGCCAGCAGCGCAACTAGCGGGGTGGGAGATACCCAGTACTTC. Translation gives CASSATSGVGDTQYF.

The chain joins TRBV20-1 to TRBJ2-4, with D perhaps matching TRBD2 (6 bases). This CDR3 spans 17 amino acids. The ends were cut back, 1 base at V and 0 bases at J, with 16 bases in the middle. Germline CDR1 reads DFQATT; CDR2 reads SNEGSKA (reference sequence). The CDR3 DNA reads as TGCAGTGCTAGAGTAGGCGGCCTAGCGTTAGCCAAAAACATTCAGTACTTC. Translation gives CSARVGGLALAKNIQYF.

This clonotype appeared many times. The junction does not match germline at one end; this may be a read error. The chain is built from TRBV6-1 and TRBJ2-7; 8 nucleotides line up with TRBD1. The germline V gene encodes CDR1 MNHNS and CDR2 SASEGT. There are 16 residues in the CDR3. DNA of the CDR3: TGTGCCAGCAGGGAAGTGGACAGGGAGAGCTCCTACGAGCAGTACTTC. Amino acid sequence: CASREVDRESSYEQYF.

This clonotype was recorded at least ten times. V is TRBV27 and J is TRBJ1-5; no clear D. The CDR3 loop spans 16 amino acids. V was cut by 3 bases and J by 2 bases, with 14 bases left in between. Germline V CDR1 and CDR2: MNHEY, SMNVEV (reference sequence). The CDR3: CASSFTQGRGNQPQHF. The CDR3 region has the DNA TGTGCCAGCAGTTTCACTCAAGGACGGGGCAATCAGCCCCAGCATTTT.